This section outlines one TCR beta chain sequence together with its context. Original data processing: Reference gene primers were amplified, and this amplification served to estimate nucleated cell counts. Clones were read by immunoSEQ multiplex PCR, and TCRdb kept only the in-frame ones, dropping some. V and J calls and clone size are given by that table; D and trimming were obtained from the DNA. Of 30,000 to 45,000 clones listed, about three quarters are singletons. The sample belongs to a study of blood T cell repertoires in COVID-19. Overall study context: The origin of the acute and convalescent COVID-19 samples was the United States, Italy and Spain. PBMCs, B-cell-depleted T cells, or T cells were the source of the cDNA or gDNA that made up the material.

The CDR3 is 15 amino acids. The V gene end was trimmed by 2 bases and the J gene end by 2 bases; junction bases not matched to a gene: 3. Germline V gives CDR1 MNHEY, CDR2 SMNVEV (reference sequence). This chain uses TRBV27 with TRBJ1-5; 7 positions match TRBD1. The sequenced sample was peripheral blood. The sequence was collected from a man aged 60-69 years with acute or convalescent COVID-19. DNA for the CDR3: TGTGCCAGCAGTTTAAAAACAGGGGGCAATCAGCCCCAGCATTTT. Translation: CASSLKTGGNQPQHF.